One and the same sample provided the 17 T cell receptor beta chains below, sequenced in a study of T-cell memory formation after mild COVID-19. TCRdb ran MiXCR on the 5' RACE reads and lists one entry per CDR3 protein. The sample shows 500,000 to 650,000 distinct CDR3 sequences, roughly 22% of them seen only once. Material for sequencing was PBMCs or a T cell subset sorted from them (not recorded which). The source is an adult woman who had mild COVID-19 (a few samples of this study predate the infection). Cell type and time point are not known.

V is TRBV24-1 and J is TRBJ1-2; 7 bases map to TRBD1. The V segment lost 4 bases and the J segment 4 bases; nucleotides outside the gene matches: 8. The germline CDR1 and CDR2 sequences are KGHDR and SFDVKD. This CDR3 has 15 residues. The CDR3 DNA follows: TGTGCCACCAGTGAAACGAACACAGGGGTCTATGGCTACACCTTC. As protein: CATSETNTGVYGYTF.

This rearrangement joins TRBV4-3 to TRBJ2-6, with 7 bases that match TRBD2. Germline V lookup: CDR1 LGHNA, CDR2 YSLEER. CDR3 length equals 18 residues. Germline trimming cut 4 bases from V and 0 bases from J; bases unmatched to any gene: 9. This chain's CDR3 is CASSLKRDGSSGANVLTF. Written as DNA, the CDR3 is TGCGCCAGCAGCCTAAAGCGGGACGGTAGCTCTGGGGCCAACGTCCTGACTTTC.

This clonotype was seen only a few times. The V and J genes are TRBV5-5 and TRBJ1-4, with D hard to call. The CDR3 consists of 15 residues. Trimming shortened V by 0 bases and J by 8 bases, and 14 bases separated the two germline ends. From germline, CDR1 is SGHKS and CDR2 YYEKEE (reference sequence). CDR3 sequence reads: CASSLGLSFSEKLFF. The CDR3 region has the DNA TGTGCCAGCAGCTTGGGGCTCAGTTTTTCCGAAAAACTGTTTTTT.

This clonotype was found many times. J is TRBJ2-2 and V is TRBV3-1; tentatively, D is TRBD1 or TRBD2 (5 bases each). Germline V gene sequence: CDR1 LGHDT, CDR2 YNNKEL (reference sequence). The CDR3 covers 19 residues. The V gene lost 0 bases and the J gene lost 1 base, with 18 bases spanning the gap. As DNA, the CDR3 is TGTGCCAGCAGCCAAGATCTGGCCGGGACCTGGGGGAACACCGGGGAGCTGTTTTTT. This sequence encodes CASSQDLAGTWGNTGELFF.

This clonotype was seen a few times. This chain joins TRBV6-1 and TRBJ1-5; D perhaps matches TRBD1 (6 bases). Germline CDR1 is MNHNS and CDR2 is SASEGT. The CDR3 runs to 13 residues. The germline V and J ends were trimmed by 10 bases and 0 bases, with 10 bases remaining between them. CDR3 protein: CATGQYSNQPQHF. Here the CDR3 DNA reads TGTGCCACAGGACAGTATAGCAATCAGCCCCAGCATTTT.

A few counts support this clonotype. The rearrangement uses TRBV4-1 and TRBJ1-1; TRBD1 might be the D (6 bases). CDR1 and CDR2 from the germline V gene are MGHRA and YSYEKL. The V end lost 4 bases, the J end lost 5 bases, and 20 bases lay between the germline ends. The CDR3 runs 16 residues. CDR3 residues: CASSPITGGIGTEAFF. The CDR3 coding sequence is TGCGCCAGCAGCCCTATAACCGGGGGCATCGGTACTGAAGCTTTCTTT.

V gene TRBV14 combines with J gene TRBJ2-1; tentative D call: TRBD2 (6 bases). Germline V CDR1 and CDR2: SGHDN, FVKESK. V was pared by 4 bases and J by 2 bases, with 15 bases between. The CDR3 sequence is 16 residues long. This CDR3 reads CASSPTGGSTYNEQFF. The CDR3 bases are TGTGCCAGCAGCCCTACTGGGGGGTCGACCTACAATGAGCAGTTCTTC.

V and J are TRBV4-2 and TRBJ2-7; 8 bases match TRBD1. The CDR3 totals 15 residues. The germline V gene encodes CDR1 LGHNA and CDR2 YNFKEQ. V lost 1 base, J lost 4 bases, and 6 bases stayed unmatched. CDR3 sequence reads: CASSQAGQGEYEQYF. The CDR3 DNA is TGTGCCAGCAGCCAAGCTGGACAGGGCGAATACGAGCAGTACTTC.

This clonotype was seen only a few times. The rearrangement uses TRBV25-1 and TRBJ1-4; D is ambiguous. This CDR3 comprises 14 residues. V was pared by 6 bases and J by 8 bases, with 16 bases between. Germline V gene sequence: CDR1 MGHDK, CDR2 SYGVNS. The CDR3 spells CASSSSDRKEKLFF. Here the CDR3 DNA reads TGTGCCAGCAGCTCCTCGGACCGCAAGGAAAAACTGTTTTTT. The complete variable domain, with remaining parts taken from reference TRBV25-1 and TRBJ1-4, reads EADIYQTPRYLVIGTGKKITLECSQTMGHDKMYWYQQDPGMELHLIHYSYGVNSTEKGDLSSESTVSRIRTEHFPLTLESARPSHTSQYLCASSSSDRKEKLFFGSGTQLSVL.

A few counts support this clonotype. This chain uses TRBV6-5 with TRBJ2-5, with 13 positions matching TRBD2. The V gene's germline CDR1 is MNHEY and CDR2 SVGAGI. With 5 bases clipped from V and 3 bases from J, the junction kept 3 bases outside the gene matches. The CDR3 length is 15 residues. The CDR3 spells CASSKGLAGKETQYF. CDR3 sequence (DNA): TGTGCCAGCAGTAAGGGACTAGCGGGAAAAGAGACCCAGTACTTC.

The chain links TRBV7-2 to TRBJ1-2; D not certain. CDR3 length: 11 residues. Trimming stripped 1 base from V and 7 bases from J, with 4 bases between. In germline, CDR1 is SGHTA, CDR2 FQGNSA. The CDR3: CASSLETGYTF. CDR3 DNA sequence: TGTGCCAGCAGCTTAGAAACTGGCTACACCTTC.

This rearrangement joins TRBV29-1 to TRBJ2-6, with 9 positions matching TRBD1. The CDR3 consists of 14 residues. V lost 4 bases and J lost 3; bases outside the gene matches: 1. The V gene's germline CDR1 is SQVTM and CDR2 ANQGSEA. CDR3 sequence reads: CSVGQGVGANVLTF. CDR3 DNA sequence: TGCAGCGTTGGACAGGGGGTTGGGGCCAACGTCCTGACTTTC.

This clonotype has just a few counts. The rearrangement joins TRBV12-3 or TRBV12-4 to TRBJ2-2; no reliable D call. Deletions cut 7 bases from V and 5 bases from J, with 11 bases between. The CDR3 sequence is 13 residues long. CDR3 bases: TGTGCCAGCACCCCCCACCGAACCGGGGAGCTGTTTTTT. Translating gives CASTPHRTGELFF.

This clonotype was observed a handful of times. The J gene is TRBJ1-4, the V gene TRBV28, with TRBD1 as a possible D gene (6 bases). Germline CDR1 reads MDHEN; CDR2 reads SYDVKM. This CDR3 spans 14 amino acids. The V gene lost 8 bases and the J gene lost 6 bases, with 16 bases spanning the gap. The chain's CDR3 is CASGQTGYYEKLFF. The CDR3 nucleotides are TGTGCCAGCGGTCAGACAGGTTATTATGAAAAACTGTTTTTT.

The chain employs TRBV5-1 and TRBJ1-2; D not certain. This CDR3 comprises 14 residues. Trimming cost V 4 bases and J 1 base, with 11 bases left between them. Germline V gene data show CDR1 as SGHRS and CDR2 as YFSETQ. Written as DNA, the CDR3 is TGCGCCAGCAGCCCGGACGGTATTAACTATGGCTACACCTTC. Translating it yields CASSPDGINYGYTF.

The chain is built from TRBV24-1 and TRBJ2-7; D is possibly TRBD1 (5 bases). Per germline, CDR1 KGHDR and CDR2 SFDVKD. CDR3 length: 13 amino acids. V lost 10 bases and J lost 1, with 13 bases in between. The CDR3 sequence is CATSGQGSYEQYF. For the CDR3, the DNA is TGTGCCACTTCAGGGCAAGGATCCTACGAGCAGTACTTC.

This clonotype was found once. The chain links TRBV7-9 to TRBJ2-3; TRBD2 matches at 10 bases. With V trimmed by 6 bases and J by 5 bases, 11 bases remained unmatched. Per the germline V gene, CDR1 is SEHNR and CDR2 is FQNEAQ (reference sequence). This CDR3 is built from 16 residues. CDR3 residues: CASRHTSGGAEDTQYF. The CDR3 nucleotides read TGTGCCAGCAGACATACCAGCGGGGGGGCCGAAGATACGCAGTATTTT.